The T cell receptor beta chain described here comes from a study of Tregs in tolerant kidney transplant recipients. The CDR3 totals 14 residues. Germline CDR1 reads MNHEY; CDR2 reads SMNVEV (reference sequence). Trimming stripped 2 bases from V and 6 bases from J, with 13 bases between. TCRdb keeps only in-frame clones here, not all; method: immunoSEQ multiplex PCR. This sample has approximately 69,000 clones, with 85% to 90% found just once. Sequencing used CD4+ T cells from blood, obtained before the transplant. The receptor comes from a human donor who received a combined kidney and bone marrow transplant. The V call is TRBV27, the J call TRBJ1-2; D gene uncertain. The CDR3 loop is CASSLISGIHGYTF. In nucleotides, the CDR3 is TGTGCCAGCAGTTTAATATCGGGAATCCATGGCTACACCTTC.